Sequencing of this TCR beta chain was carried out in a study of T cells expressing NK-cell markers. Across the study: The TCR beta repertoires were obtained from sorted CD3+CD56+NKG2C+, CD3+CD56+NKG2C- and CD3+CD56-NKG2C+ T cells. Study-wide results and limits: In a handful of donors, dominant clonotypes made up roughly 28.3-65% of CD3+CD56-NKG2C+ cells. About six donors carried dominant NKG2C+ clonotypes that made up roughly 1.0-7.5% of their CD8+ T cells.

cDNA encoding TCR beta was synthesized via 5'RACE template switching incorporating UMIs. TCRdb processed the 5' RACE reads again and assigns one entry to each CDR3 protein, with no DNA. The sample includes 200,000 to 300,000 distinct CDR3 sequences. Germline lookup yields CDR1 LNHDA and CDR2 SQIVND (reference sequence). The CDR3 has 15 amino acids. Of note for this clonotype: Its antigen is undetermined.

The sequenced sample was blood T cells: a sorted CD56 or NKG2C T cell subset, CD4+ or CD8+ T cells, or bulk PBMC T cells (not recorded which). This TCR came from a man aged 18-30 years in good health. The genes are TRBV19 and TRBJ1-5. CDR3: CASSIDGVSNQPQHF.